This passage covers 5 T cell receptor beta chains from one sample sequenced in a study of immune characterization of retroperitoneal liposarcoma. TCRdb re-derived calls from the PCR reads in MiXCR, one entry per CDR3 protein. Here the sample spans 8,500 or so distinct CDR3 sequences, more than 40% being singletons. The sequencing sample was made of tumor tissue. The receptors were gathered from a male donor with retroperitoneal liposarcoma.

The CDR3 spells CASPQGATYEQYF. As DNA, the CDR3 is TGCGCCAGCCCCCAGGGGGCCACCTACGAGCAGTACTTC. The chain recombines TRBV10-1 with TRBJ2-5; TRBD1 matches at 8 bases. Gene TRBJ2-7 matches the end of the DNA better, so the J call may be wrong. CDR3 length: 13 amino acids. Germline-derived CDR1 and CDR2 are WNHNN and SYGVQD (reference sequence).

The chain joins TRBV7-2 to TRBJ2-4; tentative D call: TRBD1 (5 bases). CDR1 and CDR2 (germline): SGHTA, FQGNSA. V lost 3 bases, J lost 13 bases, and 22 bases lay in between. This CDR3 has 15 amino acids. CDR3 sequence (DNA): TGTGCCAGCAGCTTGGGGCAGGACCTTTACAATGAGCAGTACTTC. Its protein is CASSLGQDLYNEQYF.

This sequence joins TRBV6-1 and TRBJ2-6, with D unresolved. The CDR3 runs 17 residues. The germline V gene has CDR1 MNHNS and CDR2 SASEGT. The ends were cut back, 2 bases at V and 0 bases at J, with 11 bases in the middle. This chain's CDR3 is CASSELAEISGANVLTF. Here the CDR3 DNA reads TGTGCCAGCAGTGAACTTGCAGAGATCTCTGGGGCCAACGTCCTGACTTTC.

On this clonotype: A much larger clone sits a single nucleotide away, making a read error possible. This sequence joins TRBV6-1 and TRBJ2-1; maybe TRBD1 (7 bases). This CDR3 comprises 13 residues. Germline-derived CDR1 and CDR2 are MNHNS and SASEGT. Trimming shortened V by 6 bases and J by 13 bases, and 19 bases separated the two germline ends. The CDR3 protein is CASSTGAGGTQFF. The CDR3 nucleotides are TGTGCCAGCAGCACAGGGGCTGGGGGGACCCAGTTCTTC.

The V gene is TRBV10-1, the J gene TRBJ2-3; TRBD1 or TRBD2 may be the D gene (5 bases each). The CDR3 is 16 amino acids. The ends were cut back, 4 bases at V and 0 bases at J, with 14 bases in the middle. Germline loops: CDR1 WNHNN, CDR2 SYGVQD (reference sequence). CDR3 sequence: CASSGRDAGSTDTQYF. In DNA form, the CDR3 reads TGCGCCAGCAGTGGCCGGGACGCCGGGAGCACAGATACGCAGTATTTT.